This T cell receptor beta chain was profiled in a study of cytomegalovirus exposure and HLA in healthy donors. The CDR3 contains 12 residues. CDR1 and CDR2 (germline): SSHAT, FNYEAQ (reference sequence). The ends were cut back, 8 bases at V and 4 bases at J, with 8 bases in the middle. Use of 60 Vbeta and 13 Jbeta primers characterized the PCR. Generated by immunoSEQ multiplex PCR, the TCRdb table keeps only in-frame clones and is missing some. The table lists around 180,000 clones, over 70% of them singletons, with more than 1% in the top ten. Material for sequencing was PBMCs. V is TRBV7-7 and J is TRBJ2-2, with a tentative D call TRBD2 (6 bases). The receptor was isolated from a boy between 2 and 10 years old in good health and CMV-seronegative. The CDR3 sequence is CASGRSTGELFF. CDR3 in DNA: TGTGCCAGCGGGAGGAGCACCGGGGAGCTGTTTTTT.